The 5 T cell receptor beta chains below all came from one sample that was sequenced in a study of CD8+CD57+ T cells in acquired aplastic anemia. CDR3 and TCR beta VDJ profiling relied on a genomic DNA template. From the reads, TCRdb called clonotypes with MiXCR, one entry per CDR3 protein. The sample includes about 210,000 distinct CDR3 sequences, approximately 60% of them seen just once. What was sequenced was sorted CD4+, CD8+, or CD8+CD57+ T cells (not recorded which) from PBMCs. These receptors originate from a human donor in good health.

In this sample, this clonotype turned up once. The chain joins TRBV15 to TRBJ2-3, with TRBD2 identical over 7 bases. The CDR3 runs to 15 residues. The V gene's germline CDR1 is LNHNV and CDR2 YYDKDF (reference sequence). V shed 6 bases and J 4 bases; nucleotides not matched to a gene: 10. The CDR3 DNA follows: TGTGCCACCAGTCCCGGGGACTACAGCTCAGATACGCAGTATTTT. Amino acids: CATSPGDYSSDTQYF.

V is TRBV7-9 and J is TRBJ1-3, with D perhaps TRBD1 (5 bases). CDR1 is SEHNR and CDR2 is FQNEAQ in the germline V gene (reference sequence). The CDR3 loop spans 15 amino acids. The germline V and J ends were trimmed by 6 bases and 0 bases, with 12 bases remaining between them. CDR3 protein: CASRGDPASGNTIYF. CDR3 DNA: TGTGCCAGCAGGGGGGACCCTGCCTCTGGAAACACCATATATTTT. Using reference TRBV7-9 and TRBJ1-3 for the parts outside the CDR3, the full variable domain is DTGVSQNPRHKITKRGQNVTFRCDPISEHNRLYWYRQTLGQGPEFLTYFQNEAQLEKSRLLSDRFSAERPKGSFSTLEIQRTEQGDSAMYLCASRGDPASGNTIYFGEGSWLTVV.

This clonotype was found many times. The chain employs TRBV2 and TRBJ2-1; TRBD2 matches at 11 bases. The germline gives CDR1 SNHLY, CDR2 FYNNEI. The CDR3 totals 18 residues. The V segment lost 6 bases and the J segment 8 bases; nucleotides outside the gene matches: 18. The CDR3, as DNA: TGTGCCAGCAGAACTCCTAGCGGGAGGACCATAAGTAGGGATGAGCAGTTCTTC. It specifies CASRTPSGRTISRDEQFF.

This chain joins TRBV20-1 and TRBJ1-2, with D hard to call. The V gene's germline CDR1 is DFQATT and CDR2 SNEGSKA (reference sequence). The CDR3 totals 12 residues. The V end was cut by 5 bases, the J end by 6 bases, with 13 bases between. The CDR3 loop reads CSAPDRIHGYTF. The CDR3 DNA reads TGCAGTGCTCCAGATCGAATACATGGCTACACCTTC.

This clonotype was seen a few times. At one boundary the junction diverges from the germline segment, which might be a read error. The chain couples TRBV15 to TRBJ2-5; D is tentatively TRBD1 or TRBD2 (6 bases each). CDR3 size: 14 residues. Germline CDR1 and CDR2: LNHNV and YYDKDF (reference sequence). The CDR3 DNA reads as TGTGCCACCAGCACCAGGGTCACGGGGGCCCCCGTCTTCTTC. Its translation: CATSTRVTGAPVFF.